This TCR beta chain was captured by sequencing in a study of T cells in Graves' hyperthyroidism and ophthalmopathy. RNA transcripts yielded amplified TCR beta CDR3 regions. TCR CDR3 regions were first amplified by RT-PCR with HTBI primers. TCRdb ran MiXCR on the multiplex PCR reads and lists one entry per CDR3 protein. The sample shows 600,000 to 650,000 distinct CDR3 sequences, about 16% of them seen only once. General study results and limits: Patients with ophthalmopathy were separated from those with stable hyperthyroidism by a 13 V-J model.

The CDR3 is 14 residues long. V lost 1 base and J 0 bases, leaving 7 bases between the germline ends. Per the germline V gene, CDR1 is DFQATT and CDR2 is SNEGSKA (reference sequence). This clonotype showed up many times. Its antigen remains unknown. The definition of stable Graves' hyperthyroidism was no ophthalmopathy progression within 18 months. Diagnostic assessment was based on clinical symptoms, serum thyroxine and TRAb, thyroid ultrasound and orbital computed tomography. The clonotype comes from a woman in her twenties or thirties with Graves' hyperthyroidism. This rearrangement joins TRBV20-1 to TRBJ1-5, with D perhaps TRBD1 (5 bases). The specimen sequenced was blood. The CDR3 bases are TGCAGTGCTAGAGGCAGGGATAGCAATCAGCCCCAGCATTTT. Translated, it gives CSARGRDSNQPQHF.